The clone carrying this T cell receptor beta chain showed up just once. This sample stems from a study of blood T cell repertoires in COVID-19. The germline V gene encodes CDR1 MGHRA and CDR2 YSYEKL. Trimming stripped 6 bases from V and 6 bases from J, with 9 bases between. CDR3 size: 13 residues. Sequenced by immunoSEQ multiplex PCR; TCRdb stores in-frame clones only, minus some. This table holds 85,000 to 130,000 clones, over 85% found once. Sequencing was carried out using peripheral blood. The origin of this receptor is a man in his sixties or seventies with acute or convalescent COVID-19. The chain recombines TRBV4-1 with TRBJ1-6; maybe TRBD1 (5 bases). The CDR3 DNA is TGCGCCAGCAGGGGGCAGGGTAATTCACCCCTCCACTTT. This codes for CASRGQGNSPLHF.